This TCR beta chain was found in a study of prognosis after radiotherapy for stage I lung cancer. This clonotype occurred many times. TCR beta CDR3 amplification from genomic DNA was performed by two-round multiplex PCR. With primers specific to each TRBV and TRBJ gene, the first-round PCR was performed. TCRdb ran MiXCR on the multiplex PCR reads and lists one entry per CDR3 protein. The sample has about 17,000 distinct CDR3 sequences, around 30% seen once. The CDR3 consists of 17 residues. Looked up from germline, CDR1 is DFQATT and CDR2 is SNEGSKA (reference sequence). The V and J ends lost 0 bases and 3 bases, in that order; junction bases with no gene match: 12.

This chain joins TRBV20-1 and TRBJ2-7; 9 bases map to TRBD2. The source is a donor of 50 years or more with non-small cell lung cancer. The specimen comprised PBMCs, sampled before or after stereotactic body radiation therapy (not recorded which). Here the CDR3 reads CSARDKASGMVRYEQYF. DNA for the CDR3: TGCAGTGCTAGAGATAAAGCTAGCGGGATGGTACGCTACGAGCAGTACTTC.